This is a list of T cell receptor beta chains from one sample in a study of blood T cell repertoires in COVID-19. The data were produced by immunoSEQ multiplex PCR, yet TCRdb's version contains in-frame clones alone and is incomplete. The sample lists around 94,000 clones, approximately 92% occurring once. Specimen: peripheral blood. The receptor set was obtained from a man between 18 and 29 years old with acute or convalescent COVID-19. The CDR3 runs from the conserved cysteine through the conserved F or W. Fields, in order: V gene, J gene, CDR3 protein.

>TRBV5-1|TRBJ1-6
CASSFNAVSPLHF
>TRBV19|TRBJ2-6
CASSPLGAYSGANVLTF
>TRBV29-1|TRBJ1-4
CSVEEVGPEGEKLFF
>TRBV7-6|TRBJ1-4
CASSSSLDRAKEKLFF
>TRBV24-1|TRBJ2-1
CATSDTTGGSYNEQFF
>TRBV12-3/TRBV12-4|TRBJ1-1
CASGRDGGEAFF
>TRBV6-5|TRBJ2-5
CASSLDPTGEETQYF
>TRBV5-5|TRBJ1-1
CASSRSLQAPNTEAFF
>TRBV5-6|TRBJ1-2
CASSRDRSNYGYTF
>TRBV24-1|TRBJ1-5
CATSDETWSQPQHF
>TRBV5-1|TRBJ1-2
CASSFIGGGFYGYTF
>TRBV13|TRBJ2-2
CASSFKPDTGELFF
>TRBV10-2|TRBJ1-6
CASSVSYNSPLHF
>TRBV29-1|TRBJ1-1
CSVEMTALNTEAFF
>TRBV10-3|TRBJ2-7
CAIAPQQGSYEQYF
>TRBV5-1|TRBJ1-1
CASSLESSGEAFF
>TRBV19|TRBJ2-2
CASSFGSYTGELFF
>TRBV28|TRBJ2-7
CASRRRQGPGEQYF
>TRBV3-1/TRBV3-2|TRBJ1-5
CASSQAGGGNQPQHF
>TRBV5-8|TRBJ1-5
CASSQRAGLNQPQHF
>TRBV6-1|TRBJ1-4
CASSEKSGKLLSEKLFF
>TRBV25-1|TRBJ1-3
CASSDSRGPGNTIYF
>TRBV11-2|TRBJ1-2
CASSLAPVSNYGYTF
>TRBV5-1|TRBJ2-2
CASSLLPGTASGGELFF
>TRBV5-6|TRBJ1-3
CASSDPSLNTIYF
>TRBV5-1|TRBJ1-5
CASSLGQYSNQPQHF
>TRBV2|TRBJ2-3
CASGQGGGTDTQYF
>TRBV30|TRBJ1-1
CAWSVQTELNTEAFF
>TRBV9|TRBJ1-2
CASSVKFRGPDGYTF
>TRBV5-1|TRBJ1-2
CASSPGTGYGTGYTF
>TRBV5-1|TRBJ2-4
CASSLGVGGTGVLYF
>TRBV21-1|TRBJ1-1
CASSAATGKDTEAFF
>TRBV11-2|TRBJ1-3
CASSPGLSGNTIYF
>TRBV25-1|TRBJ1-2
CASSDNLGGIYGYTF
>TRBV3-1/TRBV3-2|TRBJ2-2
CASSGSNTGELFF
>TRBV19|TRBJ1-1
CASSIGTGGFEAFF
>TRBV5-6|TRBJ2-7
CASSFEGGNEQYF
>TRBV23-1|TRBJ1-3
CASIEGRTGNTIYF
>TRBV3-1/TRBV3-2|TRBJ1-5
CASSQDGSGGNQPQHF
>TRBV28|TRBJ2-1
CASSPPRGPAGNEQFF
>TRBV5-6|TRBJ1-5
CASSLGTGQPQHF
>TRBV6-5|TRBJ1-2
CASSYGGRGQVVGYTF
>TRBV5-4|TRBJ2-7
CASSLLGAPYEQYF
>TRBV5-4|TRBJ2-7
CASSLGRGSYEQYF
>TRBV6-2/TRBV6-3|TRBJ2-7
CASSYGHPEQYF
>TRBV6-5|TRBJ2-7
CASSWAGSYEQYF
>TRBV9|TRBJ2-2
CASSVGESGELFF
>TRBV5-1|TRBJ1-1
CASRHGTPGNTEAFF
>TRBV10-3|TRBJ1-2
CAISEYVWGQGQSSNYGYTF
>TRBV19|TRBJ2-6
CASTMGPRWSGANVLTF
>TRBV7-9|TRBJ2-7
CASSMGLPTYEQYF
>TRBV11-2|TRBJ1-1
CASSLWGSAADRNTEAFF
>TRBV18|TRBJ1-2
CASSPNRERGYTF